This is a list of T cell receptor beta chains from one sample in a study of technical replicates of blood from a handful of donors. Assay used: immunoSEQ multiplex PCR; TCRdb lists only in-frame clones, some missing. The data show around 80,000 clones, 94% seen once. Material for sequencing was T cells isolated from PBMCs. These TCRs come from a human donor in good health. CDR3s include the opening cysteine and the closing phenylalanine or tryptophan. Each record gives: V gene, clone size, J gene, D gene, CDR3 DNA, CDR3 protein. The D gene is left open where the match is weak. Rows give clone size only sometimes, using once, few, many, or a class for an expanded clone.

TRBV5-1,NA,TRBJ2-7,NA,TGCGCCAGCAGTCGAGGACACGGCTTATCCCCGAGCTCCTACGAGCAGTACTTC,CASSRGHGLSPSSYEQYF
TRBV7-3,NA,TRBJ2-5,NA,TGTGCCAGCAGCTTACGGAGATGGGAGACCCAGTACTTC,CASSLRRWETQYF
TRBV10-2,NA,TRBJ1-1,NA,TGCGCCAGCAGTGAAACGAGGTCGAACACTGAAGCTTTCTTT,CASSETRSNTEAFF
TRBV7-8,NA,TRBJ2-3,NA,TGTGCCAGCAGCTTAGTGGGCAGAAGCACAGATACGCAGTATTTT,CASSLVGRSTDTQYF
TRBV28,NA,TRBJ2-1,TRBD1,TGTGCCAGCAGTTTAGGACAGGCCTACAATGAGCAGTTCTTC,CASSLGQAYNEQFF
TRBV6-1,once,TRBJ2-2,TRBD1,TGTGCCAGCAGTGAACCGACAGGGGGCGCTTCCAACGGGGAGCTGTTTTTT,CASSEPTGGASNGELFF
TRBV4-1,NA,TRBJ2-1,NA,TGCGCCAGCAGTCGGGATCGCGAGCAGTTCTTC,CASSRDREQFF
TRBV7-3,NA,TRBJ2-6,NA,TGTGCCAGCGGTCGACTCTCTGGGGCCAACGTCCTGACTTTC,CASGRLSGANVLTF
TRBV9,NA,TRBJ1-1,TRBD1,TGTGCCAGCAGCCTTACGACAGGGGGCAACACTGAAGCTTTCTTT,CASSLTTGGNTEAFF
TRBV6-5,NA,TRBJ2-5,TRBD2,TGTGCCAGCAGTCCGGGACTAGCGGAAGAAACCCAGTACTTC,CASSPGLAEETQYF
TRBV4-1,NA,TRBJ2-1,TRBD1,TGCGCCAGCAGCCGTCCTCGGACAGGGATGTCCAATGAGCAGTTCTTC,CASSRPRTGMSNEQFF
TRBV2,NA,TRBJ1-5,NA,TGTGCCAGCAGTGAAGTTCGGGTTCAGCCCCAGCATTTT,CASSEVRVQPQHF
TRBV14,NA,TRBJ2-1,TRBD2,TGTGCCAGCAGCCTCGGTATAGCGGGAGGGAATGAGCAGTTCTTC,CASSLGIAGGNEQFF
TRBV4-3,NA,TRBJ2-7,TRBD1,TGCGCCAGCAGCCAAGGTCCGGGACAGGGCTACGAGCAGTACTTC,CASSQGPGQGYEQYF
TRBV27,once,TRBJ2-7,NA,TGTGCCAGCAGCCTAGGTGCCACCTACGAGCAGTACTTC,CASSLGATYEQYF
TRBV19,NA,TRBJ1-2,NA,TGTGCCAGTAGTTCTAACAGGATTAGTGATGGCTACACCTTC,CASSSNRISDGYTF
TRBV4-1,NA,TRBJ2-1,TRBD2,TGCGCCAGCAGCCAAGACCCCCCTTCTAGCGGGAGTTTCGATGAGCAGTTCTTC,CASSQDPPSSGSFDEQFF
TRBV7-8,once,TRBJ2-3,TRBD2,TGTGCCAGCAGCCCCGTAGCGGGTGAAAGCACAGATACGCAGTATTTT,CASSPVAGESTDTQYF
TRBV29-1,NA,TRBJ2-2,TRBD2,TGCAGCGTGGGGCCGCTAGCGGGAGGAACCGGGGAGCTGTTTTTT,CSVGPLAGGTGELFF
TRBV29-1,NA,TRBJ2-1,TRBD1,TGCAGCGTTGCAAGACAGGGGAAGGGAGACAATGAGCAGTTCTTC,CSVARQGKGDNEQFF
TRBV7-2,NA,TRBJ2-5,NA,TGTGCCAGCAGCTTAATTGCGGGAGAGACCCAGTACTTC,CASSLIAGETQYF
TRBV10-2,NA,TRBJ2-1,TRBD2,TGCGCCTGCCAGCGGGAGATCTACAATGAGCAGTTCTTC,CACQREIYNEQFF
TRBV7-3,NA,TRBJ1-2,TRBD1,TGTGCCAGCAGCCCACAGGGGCTAGCTAACTATGGCTACACCTTC,CASSPQGLANYGYTF
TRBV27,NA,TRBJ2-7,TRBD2,TGTGCCAGCAGTTTATTCCCGACTAGCGGGCCCCCCTACGAGCAGTACTTC,CASSLFPTSGPPYEQYF
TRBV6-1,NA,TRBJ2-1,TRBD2,TGTGCCAGCAGTGTACTAGCGGGAGATAGGGAGCAGTTCTTC,CASSVLAGDREQFF
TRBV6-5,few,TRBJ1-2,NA,TGTGCCAGCAGCTTATATGGGGGGTCTAACTATGGCTACACCTTC,CASSLYGGSNYGYTF
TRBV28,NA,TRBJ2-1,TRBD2,TGTGCCAGCAGTTATGTACTAGCGGATGACAATGAGCAGTTCTTC,CASSYVLADDNEQFF
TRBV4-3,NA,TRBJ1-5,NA,TGCGCCAGCAGCCAAACAGGGTATCAGCCCCAGCATTTT,CASSQTGYQPQHF